This T cell receptor beta chain emerged from a study of shared clonotypes between healthy human individuals. V lost 4 bases and J lost 6, with 3 bases in between. Germline V gene data show CDR1 as SNHLY and CDR2 as FYNNEI. The CDR3 spans 10 residues. Measured with immunoSEQ multiplex PCR; TCRdb has only the in-frame clones, and not every one. The sample contains 2,500,000 or so clones, 85% to 95% of which appear only once. To note about this clone: This sample includes further DNA sequences coding for the same CDR3.

The sequence was obtained from a man aged 18-30 years in good health. Some clones in this sample may be carry-over from other donors' samples. Source material: naive CD4+ T cells from PBMCs. Subset of the sample: CD45RA+ positively selected. The rearrangement uses TRBV2 and TRBJ1-1; no clear D. The CDR3 here is CASSGPEAFF. The CDR3 region has the DNA TGTGCCAGCAGTGGCCCTGAAGCTTTCTTT. The complete variable domain, with remaining parts taken from reference TRBV2 and TRBJ1-1, reads EPEVTQTPSHQVTQMGQEVILRCVPISNHLYFYWYRQILGQKVEFLVSFYNNEISEKSEIFDDQFSVERPDGSNFTLKIRSTKLEDSAMYFCASSGPEAFFGQGTRLTVV.